This T cell receptor (beta chain) came from a study of cytotoxic CD8 clonotypes in ibrutinib-treated CLL. Study outcomes and limitations: Public clonotypes were seen rarely and were contracted or stable on treatment. In comparison with age-matched healthy donors, baseline clonality was higher and tracked circulating CD8+ T-cell counts.

The V end lost 0 bases, the J end lost 1 base, and 9 bases lay between the germline ends. The V gene's germline CDR1 is KGHSH and CDR2 LQKENI. The CDR3 is 15 residues long. Assay used: immunoSEQ multiplex PCR; TCRdb lists only in-frame clones, some missing. The sample includes tens of thousands of clones, approximately 57% of them seen just once. A remark on this clone: The antigen is unknown.

This specimen was PBMCs, taken before ibrutinib treatment. The gene calls are TRBV18 and TRBJ2-5; D is tentatively TRBD1 or TRBD2 (5 bases each). This clonotype originated in a human donor with chronic lymphocytic leukemia. The CDR3, as DNA: TGTGCCAGCTCACCACCGTTGAGGGGCCAAGAGACCCAGTACTTC. Translation gives CASSPPLRGQETQYF.